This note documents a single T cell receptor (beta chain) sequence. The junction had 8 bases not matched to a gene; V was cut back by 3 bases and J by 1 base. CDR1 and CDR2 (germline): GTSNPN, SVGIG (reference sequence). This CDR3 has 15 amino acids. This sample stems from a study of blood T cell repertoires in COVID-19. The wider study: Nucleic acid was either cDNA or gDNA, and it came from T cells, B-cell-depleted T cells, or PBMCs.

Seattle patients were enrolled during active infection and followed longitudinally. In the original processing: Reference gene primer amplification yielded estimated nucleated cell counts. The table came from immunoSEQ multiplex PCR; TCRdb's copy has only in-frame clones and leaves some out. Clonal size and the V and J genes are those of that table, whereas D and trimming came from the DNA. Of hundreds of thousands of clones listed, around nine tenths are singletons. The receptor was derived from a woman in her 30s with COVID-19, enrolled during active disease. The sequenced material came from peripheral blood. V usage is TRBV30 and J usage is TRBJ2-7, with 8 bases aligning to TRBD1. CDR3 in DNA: TGTGCCTGGAGCAGACGACAGGGGTCTTCCTACGAGCAGTACTTC. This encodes CAWSRRQGSSYEQYF.